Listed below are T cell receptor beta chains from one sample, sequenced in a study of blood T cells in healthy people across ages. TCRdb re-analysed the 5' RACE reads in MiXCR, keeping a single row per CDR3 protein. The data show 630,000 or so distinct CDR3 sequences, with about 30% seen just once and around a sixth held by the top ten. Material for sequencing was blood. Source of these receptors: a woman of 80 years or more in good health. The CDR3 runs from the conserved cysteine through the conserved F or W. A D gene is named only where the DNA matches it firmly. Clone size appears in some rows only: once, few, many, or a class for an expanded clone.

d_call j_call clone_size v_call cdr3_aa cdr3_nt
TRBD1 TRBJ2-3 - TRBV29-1 CSARPQGAHTDTQYF TGCAGCGCCCGCCCACAGGGGGCCCACACAGATACGCAGTATTTT
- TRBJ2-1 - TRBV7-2 CASSTQGRVSYNEQFF TGTGCCAGCAGCACCCAGGGGAGGGTCTCCTACAATGAGCAGTTCTTC
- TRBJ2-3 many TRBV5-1 CASSPLTGADTQYF TGCGCCAGCAGCCCTCTCACCGGGGCAGATACGCAGTATTTT
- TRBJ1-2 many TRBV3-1 CASSQDWRGSGYTF TGTGCCAGCAGCCAAGATTGGCGGGGGTCTGGCTACACCTTC
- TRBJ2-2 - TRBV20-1 CSARGGTGELFF TGCAGTGCTAGAGGGGGTACCGGGGAGCTGTTTTTT
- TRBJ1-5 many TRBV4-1 CASSQEDLRGGEDQPQHF TGCGCCAGCAGCCAAGAAGACTTAAGGGGAGGGGAAGATCAGCCCCAGCATTTT
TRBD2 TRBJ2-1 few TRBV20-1 CSAPRRSGKYYNEQFF TGCAGTGCTCCAAGGCGTAGCGGGAAGTACTACAATGAGCAGTTCTTC
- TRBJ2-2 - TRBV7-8 CASSPRSRATGELFF TGTGCCAGCAGCCCCCGGAGTCGGGCTACCGGGGAGCTGTTTTTT
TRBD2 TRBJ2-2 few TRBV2 CASRRRSGGDTGELFF TGTGCCAGCAGGCGCCGGAGCGGGGGGGACACCGGGGAGCTGTTTTTT
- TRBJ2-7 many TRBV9 CASSPPVHEQYF TGTGCCAGCAGCCCACCGGTCCACGAGCAGTACTTC
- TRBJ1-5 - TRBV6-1 CASRKVGGEQQPQHF TGTGCCAGCAGAAAGGTTGGAGGTGAGCAACAGCCCCAGCATTTT
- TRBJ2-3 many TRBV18 CASSSLRDTQYF TGTGCCAGCTCATCACTTCGGGATACGCAGTATTTT
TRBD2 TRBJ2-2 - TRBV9 CASSRGGGGPLTGELFF TGTGCCAGCAGCAGGGGAGGCGGGGGGCCCCTCACCGGGGAGCTGTTTTTT
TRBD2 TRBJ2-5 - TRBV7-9 CASSQGFSSGTKETQYF TGCGCCAGCAGCCAAGGATTTTCTAGCGGGACAAAGGAGACCCAGTACTTC
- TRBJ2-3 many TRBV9 CASSVRSDTQYF TGTGCCAGCAGCGTCAGGTCAGATACGCAGTATTTT
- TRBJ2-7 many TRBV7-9 CASSFRGHFSYEQYF TGTGCCAGCAGCTTTAGGGGCCATTTCTCCTACGAGCAGTACTTC
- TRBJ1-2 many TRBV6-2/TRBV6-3 CASSYSGQGYDGYTF TGTGCCAGCAGTTACTCGGGACAAGGCTATGACGGCTACACCTTC
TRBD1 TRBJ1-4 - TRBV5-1 CASSLTGGADEELFF TGCGCCAGCAGCTTGACAGGGGGGGCCGATGAAGAACTGTTTTTT
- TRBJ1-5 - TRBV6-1 CASSEFPGNQPQHF TGTGCCAGCAGTGAATTTCCTGGCAATCAGCCCCAGCATTTT
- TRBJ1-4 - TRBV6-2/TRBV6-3 CASSRDGATNEKLFF TGTGCCAGCAGCCGGGACGGTGCAACTAATGAAAAACTGTTTTTT
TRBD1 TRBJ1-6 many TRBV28 CASSPGDRDNSPLHF TGTGCCAGCAGTCCGGGGGACAGGGATAATTCACCCCTCCACTTT
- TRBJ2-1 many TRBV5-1 CASSLAGVSYNEQFF TGCGCCAGCAGCTTGGCGGGGGTCTCCTACAATGAGCAGTTCTTC